The entry below describes one T cell receptor beta chain. There is no known antigen for this receptor. Base qualities were left out, and no much larger clone turns up one base away. The data belong to a study of OX40 agonist ivuxolimab in advanced cancers. The study in broad terms: The costimulatory receptor OX40 (CD134) was targeted by ivuxolimab, a fully human IgG2 agonistic monoclonal antibody. The paper covers the monotherapy dose-escalation part of the phase I ivuxolimab trial, which included N ≈ 50 patients. The dose-escalation cohort was around 83% male with a mean age of around 64 years, ranging from roughly 20 to 80. Of the 50 to 55 patients in dose escalation, about 20 had hepatocellular carcinoma, roughly 15 had melanoma, 9 had renal cell carcinoma and 9 had head and neck cancer. Three dose-escalation patients achieved partial responses, one with hepatocellular carcinoma and two with cutaneous melanoma. The point of sequencing TCRbeta in the periphery was to test whether ivuxolimab changed TCR sequence diversity and drove clonal T-cell expansion. Intravenous ivuxolimab was administered to patients every 2 weeks at six dose levels: 0.01, 0.1, 0.3, 1.5, 3 and 10 mg/kg. Patients were allowed to have had prior anti-PD-1, anti-PD-L1 or anti-CTLA-4 therapy, and approximately 43% of the dose-escalation patients had previously received checkpoint inhibitors. Study-level results and caveats: Low levels of normalized T-cell clonal expansion were also seen in some patients who did not respond. In the 0.1-3.0 mg/kg groups, partial responders had among the lowest normalized peripheral clonal expansion, particularly in CD8+ T cells. After ivuxolimab, more expanded clones were found on average in CD8+ T cells than in CD4+ T cells. Antigen specificity was not determined for the clonally expanded peripheral T cells. Clonal expansion of both CD4+ and CD8+ blood T cells was observed from baseline to week 6 at doses 0.1 to 3.0 mg/kg.

Genomic DNA was isolated from the sorted cells so that the TCRbeta CDR3 region could be sequenced. The immunoSEQ Assay was used for sequencing of TCRbeta CDR3 regions. TCRdb took this table from immuneACCESS and kept in-frame rearrangements with V and J called. Such tables lack part of the clones; where checked against another copy, unresolved V genes explain under half of the gap, and the rest is unexplained. Across this sample there are 20,000 or so clones, with about 86% seen only once. The ten largest clones represent 11% to 15% of the sample. Patients with a history of autoimmune disease or receiving systemic immunosuppression were excluded from the trial. Peripheral blood for TCR sequencing was collected from all dose cohorts at baseline, on cycle 4 day 1, and on cycle 7 day 1. Samples came from an open-label, multicenter, first-in-human phase I dose-escalation trial of ivuxolimab. Adults with locally advanced or metastatic head and neck squamous cell, hepatocellular, melanoma or renal cell carcinoma were enrolled in the trial. Before TCR sequencing, CD4+ T cells and CD8+ T cells from peripheral blood were sorted into separate populations.

Spanning cysteine to phenylalanine, the CDR3 consists of 15 amino acids. The kept DNA is CDR3 alone, 45 bases in frame from the first base. CDR1 and CDR2 are read off the germline V gene as SGHTA and FQGNSA. Between the V and J ends, shortened by 2 bases and 0 bases respectively, the junction contains 11 bases. Here the sequenced sample was CD4+ or CD8+ T cells sorted from blood, taken in a trial of the OX40 agonist ivuxolimab. The sequence came from an adult with an advanced solid tumor such as melanoma, head and neck, liver or kidney cancer. In this chain, TRBV7-2 is recombined with TRBJ2-7; there is no confident call for the D gene. CDR3 protein: CASSLYPGSSYEQYF. The base sequence is TGTGCCAGCAGCTTATACCCCGGTAGCTCCTACGAGCAGTACTTC.